Following are 25 T cell receptor beta chains from one sample sequenced in a study of control samples from healthy donors and cancer patients. Sequencing was performed with immunoSEQ multiplex PCR; in TCRdb, only in-frame clones are kept and a portion is missing. This table has some 80,000 clones, roughly 90% appearing once. Sequencing was carried out using blood. The receptors shown here come from a man in his fifties or sixties in good health.

The chain joins TRBV28 to TRBJ1-5, with TRBD1 as a possible D gene (6 bases). Trimming shortened V by 7 bases and J by 4 bases, and 14 bases separated the two germline ends. There are 14 residues in the CDR3. From germline, CDR1 is MDHEN and CDR2 SYDVKM. CDR3 DNA: TGTGCCAGCAAGGGGGGCAGATTAAATCAGCCCCAGCATTTT. Its protein is CASKGGRLNQPQHF. Together with reference TRBV28 and TRBJ1-5, the CDR3 gives the full variable domain: DVKVTQSSRYLVKRTGEKVFLECVQDMDHENMFWYRQDPGLGLRLIYFSYDVKMKEKGDIPEGYSVSREKKERFSLILESASTNQTSMYLCASKGGRLNQPQHFGDGTRLSIL.

The chain joins TRBV2 to TRBJ2-1; 7 bases align to TRBD2. This CDR3 comprises 15 residues. The ends lost 7 bases at V and 3 bases at J; junction bases unmatched: 9. Germline V gene data show CDR1 as SNHLY and CDR2 as FYNNEI. Here the CDR3 reads CASKSDGGSYNEQFF. The CDR3 DNA sequence: TGTGCCAGCAAGTCGGACGGGGGGAGCTACAATGAGCAGTTCTTC.

The V and J genes are TRBV2 and TRBJ2-7, with 14 bases aligning to TRBD2. The CDR3 loop spans 14 amino acids. The ends lost 6 bases at V and 2 bases at J; junction bases unmatched: 0. Germline CDR1 and CDR2: SNHLY and FYNNEI. The CDR3 protein is CASRGLAGAYEQYF. Here the CDR3 DNA reads TGTGCCAGCAGGGGACTAGCGGGGGCCTACGAGCAGTACTTC.

This rearrangement joins TRBV5-4 to TRBJ2-3; the D is unclear. The germline gives CDR1 SGHNT, CDR2 YYREEE (reference sequence). The V and J ends lost 4 bases and 2 bases respectively, with 8 bases between them. This CDR3 is 13 amino acids long. The CDR3 DNA is TGTGCCAGCAGCCACGGTGCCACAGATACGCAGTATTTT. It codes for CASSHGATDTQYF.

This chain uses TRBV13 with TRBJ2-4; D unclear. The V end lost 3 bases, the J end lost 2 bases, and 8 bases lay between the germline ends. The CDR3 has 14 residues. Germline V gene data show CDR1 as PRHDT and CDR2 as FYEKMQ (reference sequence). This CDR3 reads CASSLGSPKNIQYF. Here the CDR3 DNA reads TGTGCCAGCAGCTTGGGTAGTCCCAAAAACATTCAGTACTTC.

This chain links TRBV28 with TRBJ1-6; 11 bases fit TRBD1. Germline CDR1 and CDR2: MDHEN and SYDVKM. With V trimmed by 5 bases and J by 6 bases, 3 bases remained unmatched. CDR3 size: 15 residues. Here the CDR3 reads CASSPGQGANSPLHF. CDR3 bases: TGTGCCAGCAGTCCCGGACAGGGGGCTAATTCACCCCTCCACTTT.

This chain connects TRBV29-1 to TRBJ2-6; TRBD1 matches at 8 bases. CDR1 SQVTM and CDR2 ANQGSEA come from the germline V gene. The CDR3 is 14 residues long. J lost 4 bases, V lost 6 bases, and 5 bases had no gene match. The CDR3 reads CSVADRVGANVLTF. In DNA, the CDR3 is TGCAGCGTCGCGGACAGGGTCGGGGCCAACGTCCTGACTTTC.

The chain couples TRBV19 to TRBJ2-1, with D perhaps assigned TRBD1 or TRBD2 (5 bases each). Germline values: CDR1 LNHDA, CDR2 SQIVND (reference sequence). The CDR3 contains 16 residues. The V and J ends lost 5 bases and 3 bases respectively, with 17 bases between them. CDR3 in amino acids: CASSAPGPAVYNEQFF. CDR3 coding DNA: TGTGCCAGTAGTGCCCCGGGACCCGCCGTCTACAATGAGCAGTTCTTC.

For this clone: The sample carries other DNA sequences with the same CDR3. This sequence joins TRBV7-9 and TRBJ1-1, with 8 nucleotides matching TRBD1. Germline-derived CDR1 and CDR2 are SEHNR and FQNEAQ (reference sequence). This CDR3 is 14 amino acids long. V lost 3 bases, J lost 5 bases, and 5 bases stayed unmatched. CDR3 residues: CASSFQGAGTEAFF. DNA for the CDR3: TGTGCCAGCAGCTTCCAGGGGGCAGGGACTGAAGCTTTCTTT.

The table lists this clone with a count of one. The rearrangement links TRBV7-8 to TRBJ1-1, with D possibly being TRBD1 (6 bases). Deletions cut 3 bases from V and 4 bases from J, with 12 bases between. CDR3 size: 14 residues. Germline CDR1 is SGHVS and CDR2 is FQNEAQ. The chain's CDR3 is CASSFTGTGTEAFF. As DNA, the CDR3 is TGTGCCAGCAGCTTCACAGGGACGGGCACTGAAGCTTTCTTT.

The rearrangement joins TRBV14 to TRBJ2-5, with unresolved D. CDR1 SGHDN and CDR2 FVKESK come from the germline V gene. The CDR3 contains 12 residues. Trimming took off 2 bases at V and 4 bases at J, with 5 bases between the two ends. The CDR3 DNA follows: TGTGCCAGCAGCCAACCTTCAGAGACCCAGTACTTC. This encodes CASSQPSETQYF.

The rearrangement joins TRBV7-9 to TRBJ2-1, with 8 bases aligning to TRBD1. Germline CDR1 SEHNR, CDR2 FQNEAQ (reference sequence). This CDR3 is 16 amino acids long. The ends lost 4 bases at V and 2 bases at J; junction bases unmatched: 7. CDR3 coding DNA: TGTGCCAGCAGCTATTTCGGGACAGGTACCTACAATGAGCAGTTCTTC. Its translation: CASSYFGTGTYNEQFF.

The gene calls are TRBV2 and TRBJ1-4; TRBD1 might be the D (5 bases). This CDR3 has 14 amino acids. The germline gives CDR1 SNHLY, CDR2 FYNNEI. The V end lost 4 bases, the J end lost 7 bases, and 13 bases lay between the germline ends. This CDR3 reads CASSVVGEGEKLFF. DNA of the CDR3: TGTGCCAGCAGTGTTGTAGGGGAGGGTGAAAAACTGTTTTTT.

The chain couples TRBV11-2 to TRBJ1-3; D perhaps matches TRBD1 (6 bases). The germline CDR1 and CDR2 sequences are SGHAT and FQNNGV. This CDR3 is 16 amino acids long. V lost 5 bases and J lost 2, with 16 bases in between. CDR3 loop: CASSPGQSSAGNTIYF. CDR3 DNA: TGTGCCAGCAGCCCAGGACAGTCCTCGGCTGGAAACACCATATATTTT.

As to this clone: Other nucleotide sequences from this sample produce the same CDR3. The rearrangement links TRBV18 to TRBJ1-1; D remains unclear. The ends were cut back, 2 bases at V and 0 bases at J, with 4 bases in the middle. CDR3 length: 13 amino acids. CDR1 is KGHSH and CDR2 is LQKENI in the germline V gene. This CDR3 reads CASSPGVNTEAFF. The CDR3 nucleotides read TGTGCCAGCTCACCAGGTGTGAACACTGAAGCTTTCTTT.

The rearrangement links TRBV18 to TRBJ2-5; a weak D match, TRBD2 (5 bases). Germline V lookup: CDR1 KGHSH, CDR2 LQKENI. The CDR3 sequence is 14 residues long. Trimming took 2 bases from V and 2 from J, leaving 9 bases between them. The CDR3 sequence: CASSPRLTQETQYF. DNA for the CDR3: TGTGCCAGCTCACCAAGACTAACACAAGAGACCCAGTACTTC.

Here the CDR3 reads CASSLAGVGFDTQYF. CDR3 coding DNA: TGTGCCAGCAGCTTAGCGGGGGTTGGGTTTGATACGCAGTATTTT. The chain carries TRBV7-8 and TRBJ2-3, with D tentatively TRBD1 or TRBD2 (5 bases each). The length of the CDR3 is 15 residues. V was cut by 0 bases and J by 6 bases, with 13 bases left in between. Germline lookup yields CDR1 SGHVS and CDR2 FQNEAQ.

V gene TRBV6-5 combines with J gene TRBJ1-6, with TRBD1 matching over 10 bases. This CDR3 comprises 13 residues. V trimming: 5 bases; J trimming: 9 bases; junction bases outside the gene matches: 1. CDR1 is MNHEY, CDR2 SVGAGI, per germline. CDR3 in amino acids: CASSRDRGSPLHF. CDR3 DNA: TGTGCCAGCAGTAGGGACAGGGGTTCACCCCTCCACTTT.

This clone showed up just once. The chain has TRBV5-6 and TRBJ2-5, with D possibly TRBD2 on 6 matching bases. CDR3 length: 13 residues. Trimming removed 0 bases at V and 7 bases at J, with 10 bases between. Germline CDR1 SGHDT, CDR2 YYEEEE. CDR3 in amino acids: CASSLGYSGTQYF. In DNA form, the CDR3 reads TGTGCCAGCAGCTTGGGCTATAGCGGGACCCAGTACTTC.

This sequence joins TRBV6-1 and TRBJ1-4, with 11 bases identical to TRBD1. Losses at the gene ends were 3 bases for V and 8 bases for J; bases not matched to a gene: 8. The CDR3 sequence is 16 residues long. CDR1 MNHNS and CDR2 SASEGT come from the germline V gene. The CDR3 loop is CASSDRTGGLREKLFF. CDR3 coding DNA: TGTGCCAGCAGTGATAGGACAGGGGGCTTACGCGAAAAACTGTTTTTT.

The V gene is TRBV19, the J gene TRBJ1-3, with D hard to call. The CDR3 sequence is 13 residues long. Germline CDR1 LNHDA, CDR2 SQIVND (reference sequence). Trimming left V 3 bases short and J 3 bases short, with 6 bases between. CDR3 residues: CASSMVRGNTIYF. The CDR3 nucleotides are TGTGCCAGTAGTATGGTTCGTGGAAACACCATATATTTT.

This clone has a single count. The rearrangement links TRBV29-1 to TRBJ2-5, with a weak D call TRBD1 (5 bases). CDR1 is SQVTM and CDR2 is ANQGSEA in the germline V gene. This CDR3 is built from 12 residues. The V and J ends lost 6 bases and 1 base respectively, with 9 bases between them. CDR3 in amino acids: CSVQVSQETQYF. CDR3 in DNA: TGCAGCGTACAGGTATCCCAAGAGACCCAGTACTTC.

The V and J genes are TRBV25-1 and TRBJ2-7; D unresolved. Germline CDR1 and CDR2: MGHDK and SYGVNS. This CDR3 is 13 amino acids long. V was shortened by 4 bases and J by 4 bases, with 11 bases between the two germline ends. This CDR3 reads CASSGSLYYEQYF. CDR3 in DNA: TGTGCCAGCAGTGGGTCTTTATATTACGAGCAGTACTTC.

The chain has TRBV19 and TRBJ1-2; TRBD1 is a possible D gene (6 bases). The CDR3 has 15 residues. The germline CDR1 and CDR2 sequences are LNHDA and SQIVND (reference sequence). Trimming left V 4 bases short and J 6 bases short, with 18 bases between. CDR3 region: CASSTYRVIGDGYTF. CDR3 in DNA: TGTGCCAGTAGTACATACAGGGTCATCGGGGATGGCTACACCTTC.

This clone is a singleton in its sample. The rearrangement links TRBV4-1 to TRBJ2-7, with D hard to call. V was trimmed by 0 bases and J by 5 bases, leaving 14 bases between them. This CDR3 has 15 amino acids. Per germline, CDR1 MGHRA and CDR2 YSYEKL. CDR3 sequence reads: CASSQETGAWDEQYF. CDR3 DNA: TGCGCCAGCAGCCAAGAAACTGGCGCTTGGGACGAGCAGTACTTC.